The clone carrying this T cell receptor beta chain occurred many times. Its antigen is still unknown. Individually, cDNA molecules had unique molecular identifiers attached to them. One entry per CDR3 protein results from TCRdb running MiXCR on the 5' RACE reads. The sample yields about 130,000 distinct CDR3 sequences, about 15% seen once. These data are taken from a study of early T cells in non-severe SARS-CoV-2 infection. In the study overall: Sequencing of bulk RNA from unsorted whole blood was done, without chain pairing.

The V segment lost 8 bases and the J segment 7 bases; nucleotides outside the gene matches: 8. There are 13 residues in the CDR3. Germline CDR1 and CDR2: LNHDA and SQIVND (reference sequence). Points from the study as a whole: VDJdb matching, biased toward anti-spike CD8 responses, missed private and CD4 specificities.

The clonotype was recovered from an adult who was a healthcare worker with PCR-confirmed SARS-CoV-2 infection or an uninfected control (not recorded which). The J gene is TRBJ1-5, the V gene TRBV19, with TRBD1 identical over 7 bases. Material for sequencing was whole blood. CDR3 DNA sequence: TGTGCCAGTGGCCGGGACAGAGGACAGCCCCAGCATTTT. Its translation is CASGRDRGQPQHF.